This T cell receptor beta chain originates from a study of monozygotic twins with inflammatory bowel disease (dated by TCRdb to between 2018 and 2020). Background for the entire study: The full study comprised 28 monozygotic twin pairs: nine German pairs (four IBD-concordant, five IBD-discordant) and 19 IBD-discordant Danish pairs. The search for disease-associated traits relied mainly on comparing, within discordant pairs, IBD patients with their genetically identical healthy co-twins. Each individual had, on average, about 151 000 unique TCRalpha sequences and 181 000 unique TCRbeta sequences available for analysis.

As regards this clonotype: Its specific antigen is unknown.

The germline V gene supplies CDR1 SGHVS and CDR2 FNYEAQ. The CDR3 contains 16 residues, cysteine and phenylalanine counted. DNA is not on record. The paper as a whole reports these results and caveats: IBD patients shared fewer clonotypes with other individuals than healthy twins did, most markedly in patients showing signs of disease activity. Repertoire similarity did not differ between concordant and discordant twins, which could be due to limited statistical power. Different T cell subtypes could not be distinguished in the analysis. Background noise and inter-individual variability may have been introduced into the repertoires by the differing immunosuppressive treatments among patients. No single strong signal or clonotype linked to IBD turned up in the results, so the idea that one exists was not supported. IBD patients had lower TCRbeta repertoire diversity, measured by the inverse Simpson index, than their healthy co-twins.

The library was obtained by 5' RACE. Preparation of each TCR library used 3,500 to 4,500 ng of total RNA. cDNA was synthesized with SMARTScribe reverse transcriptase in eight separate reactions per sample. During cDNA synthesis, template switching introduced unique molecular identifiers that contained a 6-nucleotide sample barcode. Two nested PCRs of about 16 and 10 cycles amplified the TCRalpha and TCRbeta cDNA, and bead purification followed each PCR. Before amplification, the cDNA was both treated with uracil DNA-glycosylase and purified with the QIAquick PCR purification kit. The second PCR was the step at which Illumina TruSeq-compatible adapters and sample-specific barcodes were added. Library quality and concentration were checked on TapeStation and Qubit, and libraries were pooled at about 5 ng each. Sequencing of pooled libraries was carried out on an Illumina HiSeq2500 single-index Rapid Run using 2 x 100 bp reads and custom sequencing primers. The published analysis was carried out like this. PCR and sequencing errors were corrected by UMI-based consensus assembly using MiGEC version 1.2.6. MiXCR version 2.1.1 handled V(D)J alignment, clonotype assembly and CDR3 extraction. To normalise gene usage, clonotype sharing and MAIT/NKT TCR abundance, the top 1000, 10 000 and 20 000 clonotypes in each sample were analysed. After downsampling to 27 000 UMIs, diversity was calculated as the inverse Simpson index using the vegan R package. Paired Mann-Whitney U tests on discordant twin pairs were used, with Benjamini-Hochberg multiple-testing correction. TCRdb reprocessed the reads, so every CDR3 protein sequence counts as one entry and DNA is not shown. These V and J calls derive from TCRdb rather than the authors' analysis. This sample's listing comprises more than 350,000 distinct CDR3 sequences. Of the sample, around 2.4% falls within the top ten clones.

From each donor, a roughly 2.7 ml peripheral blood sample was collected into PAXgene tubes and kept at -80 degrees C. Total RNA was isolated from whole blood with the PAXgene blood miRNA kit on an automated QIAcube, without T cell sorting. Deep TCRalpha and TCRbeta repertoire profiling with unique molecular barcoding was performed on peripheral blood of monozygotic twin pairs concordant or discordant for inflammatory bowel disease. Smoking habits were recorded for all twin pairs, with individuals classified as current, former or never smokers. The sequence was collected from a human donor with ulcerative colitis or Crohn's disease, or a healthy co-twin of an affected twin (not recorded which). Recombination connected TRBV7-6 to TRBJ2-1; the TCRdb call, TRBD1, lacks DNA for checking. Material for sequencing was blood. For the CDR3, the sequence is CASSRWGASSYNEQFF.